This T cell receptor (beta chain) was found in a study of long-term antiretroviral therapy in people with HIV. A remark on this clone: Its cognate antigen is unknown.

V lost 5 bases and J 0 bases, leaving 10 bases between the germline ends. Germline V gene sequence: CDR1 SNHLY, CDR2 FYNNEI. CDR3 length: 14 residues. There were roughly 0.9-11 million cryopreserved PBMC in the samples before DNA extraction. Study-level findings and limits: Clones that had undergone expansion before ART dominated the repertoire at all time points.

Assay version v3.0 of immunoSEQ was used, and it was run at survey level. The assay was immunoSEQ multiplex PCR, and TCRdb's table has in-frame clones only and misses some. This table has more than 11,000 clones, around three quarters appearing once. This sequence originates from a man in his forties with HIV. The starting material was unsorted PBMCs, obtained 3.1 years after starting antiretroviral therapy. The chain links TRBV2 to TRBJ1-1; D uncertain. CDR3 coding DNA: TGTGCCAGCAGTATCGCAGGAATGAACACTGAAGCTTTCTTT. It yields the protein CASSIAGMNTEAFF.